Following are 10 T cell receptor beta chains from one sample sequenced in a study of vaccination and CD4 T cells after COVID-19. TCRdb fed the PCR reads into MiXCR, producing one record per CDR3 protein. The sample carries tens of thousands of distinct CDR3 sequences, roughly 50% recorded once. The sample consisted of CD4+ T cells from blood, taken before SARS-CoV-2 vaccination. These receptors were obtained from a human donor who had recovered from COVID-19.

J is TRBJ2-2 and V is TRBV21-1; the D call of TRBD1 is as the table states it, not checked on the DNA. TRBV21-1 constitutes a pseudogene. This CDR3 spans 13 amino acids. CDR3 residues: CASSNRPPGELFF. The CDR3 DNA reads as TGTGCCAGCAGCAATCGGCCCCCCGGGGAGCTGTTTTTT.

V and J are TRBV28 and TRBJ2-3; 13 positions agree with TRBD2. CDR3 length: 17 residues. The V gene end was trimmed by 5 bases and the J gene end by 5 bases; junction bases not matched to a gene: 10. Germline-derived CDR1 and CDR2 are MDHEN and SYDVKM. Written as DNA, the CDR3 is TGTGCCAGCAGTCCACGGACTAGCGGGAGAATAGGAGATACGCAGTATTTT. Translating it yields CASSPRTSGRIGDTQYF.

CDR3 DNA: TGTGCCAGCAGCTTAAGGCGACAGGGGAAAGAGACCCAGTACTTC. This codes for CASSLRRQGKETQYF. The rearrangement joins TRBV7-9 to TRBJ2-5; 8 positions match TRBD1. This CDR3 has 15 amino acids. Germline V gives CDR1 SEHNR, CDR2 FQNEAQ (reference sequence). With V trimmed by 2 bases and J by 3 bases, 5 bases remained unmatched.

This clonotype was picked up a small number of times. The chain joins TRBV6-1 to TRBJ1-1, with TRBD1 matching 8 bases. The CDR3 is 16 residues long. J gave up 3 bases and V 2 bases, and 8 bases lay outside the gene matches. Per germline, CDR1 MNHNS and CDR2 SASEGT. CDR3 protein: CASSEPPLDRDTEAFF. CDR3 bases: TGTGCCAGCAGTGAACCGCCCTTGGACAGGGACACTGAAGCTTTCTTT.

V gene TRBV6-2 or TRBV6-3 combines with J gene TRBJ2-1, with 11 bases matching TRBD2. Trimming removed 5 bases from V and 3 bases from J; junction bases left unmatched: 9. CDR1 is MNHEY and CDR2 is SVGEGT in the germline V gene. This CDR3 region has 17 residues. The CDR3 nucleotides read TGTGCCAGCAGTCCGAACTCGGGACTAGCGGTCTACAATGAGCAGTTCTTC. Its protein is CASSPNSGLAVYNEQFF.

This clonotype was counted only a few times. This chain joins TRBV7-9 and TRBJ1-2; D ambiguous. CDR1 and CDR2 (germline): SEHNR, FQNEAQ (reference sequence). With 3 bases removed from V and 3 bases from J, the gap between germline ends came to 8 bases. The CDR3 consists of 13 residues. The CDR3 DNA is TGTGCCAGCAGCTTCACTCCGTACTATGGCTACACCTTC. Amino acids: CASSFTPYYGYTF.

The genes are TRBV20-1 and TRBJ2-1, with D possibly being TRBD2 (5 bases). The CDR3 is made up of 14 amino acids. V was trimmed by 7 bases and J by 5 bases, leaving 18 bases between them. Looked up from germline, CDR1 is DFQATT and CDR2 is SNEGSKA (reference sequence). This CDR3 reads CSELTVRGNNEQFF. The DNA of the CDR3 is TGCAGTGAGCTAACGGTACGGGGTAACAATGAGCAGTTCTTC.

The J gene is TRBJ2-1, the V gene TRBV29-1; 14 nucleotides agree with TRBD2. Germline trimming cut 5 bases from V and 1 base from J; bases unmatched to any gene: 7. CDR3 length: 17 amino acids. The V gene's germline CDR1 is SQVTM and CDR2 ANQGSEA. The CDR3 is CSVQGLAGVRSYNEQFF. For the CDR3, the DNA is TGCAGCGTTCAGGGACTAGCGGGAGTAAGATCCTACAATGAGCAGTTCTTC.

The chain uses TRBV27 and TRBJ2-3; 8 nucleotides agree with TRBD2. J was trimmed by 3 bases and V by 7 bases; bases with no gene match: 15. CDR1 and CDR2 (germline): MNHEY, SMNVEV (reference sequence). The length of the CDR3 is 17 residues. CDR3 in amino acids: CASKAAGAGADTDTQYF. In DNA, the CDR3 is TGTGCCAGCAAAGCAGCCGGAGCGGGAGCGGATACAGATACGCAGTATTTT.

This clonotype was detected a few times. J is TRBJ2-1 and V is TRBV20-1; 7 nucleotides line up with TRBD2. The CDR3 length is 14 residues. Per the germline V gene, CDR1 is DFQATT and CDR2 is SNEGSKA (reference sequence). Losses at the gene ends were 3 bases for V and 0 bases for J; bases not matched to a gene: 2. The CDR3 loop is CSARRGSSYNEQFF. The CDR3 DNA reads TGCAGTGCTAGGCGGGGGAGCTCCTACAATGAGCAGTTCTTC.